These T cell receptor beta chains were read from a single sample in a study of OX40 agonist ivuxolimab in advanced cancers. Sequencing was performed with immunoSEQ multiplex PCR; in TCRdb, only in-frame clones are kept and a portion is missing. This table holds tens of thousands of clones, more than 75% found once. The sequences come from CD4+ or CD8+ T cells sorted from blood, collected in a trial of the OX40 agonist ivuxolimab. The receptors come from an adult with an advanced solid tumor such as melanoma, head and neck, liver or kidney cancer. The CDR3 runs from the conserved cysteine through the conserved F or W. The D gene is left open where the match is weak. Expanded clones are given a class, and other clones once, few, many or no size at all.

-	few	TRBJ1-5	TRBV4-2	CASSQDTGQGNQPQHF	TGTGCCAGCAGCCAAGATACGGGGCAGGGCAATCAGCCCCAGCATTTT
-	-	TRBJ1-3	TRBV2	CASSEMWGTGNTIYF	TGTGCCAGCAGTGAAATGTGGGGGACTGGAAACACCATATATTTT
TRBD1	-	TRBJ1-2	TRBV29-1	CSVNPGQGNYGYTF	TGCAGCGTAAACCCTGGACAGGGAAACTATGGCTACACCTTC
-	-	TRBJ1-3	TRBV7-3	CASIYGPGIRVQGESGNTIYF	TGTGCCAGCATCTATGGACCAGGGATTCGGGTTCAGGGAGAGTCTGGAAACACCATATATTTT
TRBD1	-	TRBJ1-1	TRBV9	CASSPQGQAAIEAFF	TGTGCCAGCAGCCCCCAAGGACAGGCGGCAATTGAAGCTTTCTTT
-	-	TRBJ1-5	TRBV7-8	CASSRQRHQPQHF	TGTGCCAGCAGCCGACAGCGACATCAGCCCCAGCATTTT
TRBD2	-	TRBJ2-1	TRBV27	CASSTHGEGNEQFF	TGTGCCAGCAGCACCCACGGGGAGGGCAATGAGCAGTTCTTC
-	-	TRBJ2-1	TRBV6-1	CASSEEGTLSRGSYNEQFF	TGTGCCAGCAGTGAAGAAGGGACACTGTCCCGAGGCTCCTACAATGAGCAGTTCTTC
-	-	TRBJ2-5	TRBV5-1	CASSRPPVVSEVQETQYF	TGCGCCAGCAGCCGCCCACCCGTGGTTTCGGAGGTTCAAGAGACCCAGTACTTC
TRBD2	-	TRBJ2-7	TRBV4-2	CASSRLAGTYEQYF	TGTGCCAGCAGTCGACTAGCGGGGACCTACGAGCAGTACTTC
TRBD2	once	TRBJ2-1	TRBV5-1	CASSLVAGVSYNEQFF	TGCGCCAGCAGCTTGGTAGCGGGGGTCTCCTACAATGAGCAGTTCTTC
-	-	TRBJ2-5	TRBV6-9	CASRPGTQETQYF	TGTGCCAGCAGACCCGGGACCCAAGAGACCCAGTACTTC
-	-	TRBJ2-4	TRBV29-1	CSVGAVAKNIQYF	TGCAGCGTTGGGGCAGTAGCCAAAAACATTCAGTACTTC
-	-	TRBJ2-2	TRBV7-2	CASSRDGGTGELFF	TGTGCCAGCAGCAGGGACGGGGGCACCGGGGAGCTGTTTTTT
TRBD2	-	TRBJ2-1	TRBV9	CASSVSGLAGVRHEQFF	TGTGCCAGCAGCGTATCAGGGCTAGCGGGGGTGAGGCATGAGCAGTTCTTC
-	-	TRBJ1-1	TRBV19	CASRKELNTEAFF	TGTGCCAGTCGCAAGGAGCTGAACACTGAAGCTTTCTTT
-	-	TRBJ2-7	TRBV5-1	CASSGDPPRSYEQYF	TGCGCCAGCAGCGGAGACCCGCCTAGGTCCTACGAGCAGTACTTC
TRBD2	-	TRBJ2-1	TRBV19	CASRSGVAGGYNEQFF	TGTGCCAGTAGATCCGGAGTAGCGGGAGGGTACAATGAGCAGTTCTTC
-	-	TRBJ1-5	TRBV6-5	CASAKGGGNQPQHF	TGTGCCAGCGCCAAAGGGGGGGGCAATCAGCCCCAGCATTTT
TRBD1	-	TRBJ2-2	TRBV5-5	CASSLGIDRGSVGELFF	TGTGCCAGCAGCTTGGGAATCGACAGGGGATCGGTCGGGGAGCTGTTTTTT